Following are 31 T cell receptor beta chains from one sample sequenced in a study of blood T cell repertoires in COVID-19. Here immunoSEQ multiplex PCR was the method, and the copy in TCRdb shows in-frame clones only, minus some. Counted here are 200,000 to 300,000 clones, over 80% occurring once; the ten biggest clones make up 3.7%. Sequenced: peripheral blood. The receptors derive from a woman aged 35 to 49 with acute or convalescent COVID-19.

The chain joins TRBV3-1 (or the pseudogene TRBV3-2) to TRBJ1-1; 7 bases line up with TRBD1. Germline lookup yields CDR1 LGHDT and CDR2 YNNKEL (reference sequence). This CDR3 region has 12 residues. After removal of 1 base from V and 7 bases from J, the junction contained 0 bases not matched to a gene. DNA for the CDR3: TGTGCCAGCAGCCAAGGACAGGGTGAAGCTTTCTTT. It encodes CASSQGQGEAFF.

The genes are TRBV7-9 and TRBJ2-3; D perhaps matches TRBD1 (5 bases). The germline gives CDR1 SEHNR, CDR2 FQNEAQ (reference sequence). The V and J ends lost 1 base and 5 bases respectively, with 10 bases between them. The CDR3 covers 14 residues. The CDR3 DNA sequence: TGTGCCAGCAGCTTAGTTACAGGCTTAGATACGCAGTATTTT. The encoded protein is CASSLVTGLDTQYF.

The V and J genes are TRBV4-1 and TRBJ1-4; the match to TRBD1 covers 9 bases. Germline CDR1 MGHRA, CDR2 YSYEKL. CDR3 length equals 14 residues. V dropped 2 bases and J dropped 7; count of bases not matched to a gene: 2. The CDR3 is CASSQYRGPEKLFF. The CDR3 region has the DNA TGCGCCAGCAGCCAATACAGGGGGCCTGAAAAACTGTTTTTT.

The CDR3 is CAISEDRGTYGYTF. The CDR3 DNA reads as TGTGCCATCAGTGAGGACAGGGGGACCTATGGCTACACCTTC. This rearrangement joins TRBV10-3 to TRBJ1-2, with 9 bases matching TRBD1. The CDR3 is 14 residues long. Germline CDR1 reads ENHRY; CDR2 reads SYGVKD. Losses at the gene ends were 2 bases for V and 4 bases for J; bases not matched to a gene: 2.

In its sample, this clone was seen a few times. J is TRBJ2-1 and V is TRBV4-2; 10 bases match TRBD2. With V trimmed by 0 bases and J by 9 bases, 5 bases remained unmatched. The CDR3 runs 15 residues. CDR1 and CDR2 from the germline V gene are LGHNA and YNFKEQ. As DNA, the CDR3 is TGTGCCAGCAGCCAAGAAGAGAGCGGGGGGGCTGAGCAGTTCTTC. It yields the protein CASSQEESGGAEQFF.

The CDR3 here is CAITQGAYTEAFF. CDR3 DNA sequence: TGTGCCATAACCCAGGGGGCATACACTGAAGCTTTCTTT. V gene TRBV10-3 combines with J gene TRBJ1-1, with 8 bases that match TRBD1. Germline V gene lookup returns CDR1 ENHRY and CDR2 SYGVKD. CDR3 length: 13 residues. The J segment lost 3 bases and the V segment lost 9 bases, leaving 6 bases of the junction unmatched.

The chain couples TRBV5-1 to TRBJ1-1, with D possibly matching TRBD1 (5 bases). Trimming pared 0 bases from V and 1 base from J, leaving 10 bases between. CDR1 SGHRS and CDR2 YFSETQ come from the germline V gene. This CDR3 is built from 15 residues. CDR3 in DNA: TGCGCCAGCAGCTTGGTTGCGGGGGGGAACACTGAAGCTTTCTTT. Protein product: CASSLVAGGNTEAFF.

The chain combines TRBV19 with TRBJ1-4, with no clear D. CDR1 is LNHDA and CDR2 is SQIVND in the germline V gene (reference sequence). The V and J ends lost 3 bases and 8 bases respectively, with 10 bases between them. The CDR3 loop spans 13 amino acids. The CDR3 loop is CASSIDREEKLFF. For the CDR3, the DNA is TGTGCCAGTAGTATCGATCGGGAAGAAAAACTGTTTTTT.

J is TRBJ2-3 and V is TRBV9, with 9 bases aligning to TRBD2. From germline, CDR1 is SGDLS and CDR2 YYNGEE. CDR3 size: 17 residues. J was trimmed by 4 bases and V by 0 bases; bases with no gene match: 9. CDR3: CASSVAGLAGNSDTQYF. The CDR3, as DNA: TGTGCCAGCAGCGTAGCTGGCCTAGCGGGGAATTCAGATACGCAGTATTTT.

The chain's CDR3 is CASSLPGQGVTDTQYF. The CDR3 DNA follows: TGTGCCAGCAGTCTACCGGGACAGGGGGTCACAGATACGCAGTATTTT. This chain joins TRBV5-6 and TRBJ2-3; 11 bases fit TRBD1. This CDR3 region has 16 residues. The junction had 7 bases not matched to a gene; V was cut back by 5 bases and J by 2 bases. Looked up from germline, CDR1 is SGHDT and CDR2 is YYEEEE.

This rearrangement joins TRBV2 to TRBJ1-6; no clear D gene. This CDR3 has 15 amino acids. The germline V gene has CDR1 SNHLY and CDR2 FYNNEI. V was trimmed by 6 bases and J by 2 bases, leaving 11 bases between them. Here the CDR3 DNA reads TGTGCCAGCAGAGGGAGCACGGCCTATAATTCACCCCTCCACTTT. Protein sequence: CASRGSTAYNSPLHF.

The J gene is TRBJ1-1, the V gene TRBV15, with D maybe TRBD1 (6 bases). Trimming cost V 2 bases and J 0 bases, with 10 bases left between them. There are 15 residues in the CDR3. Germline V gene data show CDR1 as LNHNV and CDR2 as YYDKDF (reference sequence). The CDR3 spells CATSRYRAMNTEAFF. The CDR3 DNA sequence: TGTGCCACCAGCAGATACAGGGCAATGAACACTGAAGCTTTCTTT.

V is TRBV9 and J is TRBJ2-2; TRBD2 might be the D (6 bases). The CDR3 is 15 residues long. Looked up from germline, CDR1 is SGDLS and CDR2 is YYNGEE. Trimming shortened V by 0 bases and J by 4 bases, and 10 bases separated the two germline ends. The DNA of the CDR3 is TGTGCCAGCAGCGTAGGCGGGGAAAGCACCGGGGAGCTGTTTTTT. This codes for CASSVGGESTGELFF.

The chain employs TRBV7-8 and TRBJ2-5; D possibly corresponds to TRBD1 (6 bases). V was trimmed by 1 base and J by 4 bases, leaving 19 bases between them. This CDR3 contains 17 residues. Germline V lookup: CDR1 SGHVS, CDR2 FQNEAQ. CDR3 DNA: TGTGCCAGCAGCTTAGGGTTAGGGGGATTCGGGTCAGAGACCCAGTACTTC. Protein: CASSLGLGGFGSETQYF.

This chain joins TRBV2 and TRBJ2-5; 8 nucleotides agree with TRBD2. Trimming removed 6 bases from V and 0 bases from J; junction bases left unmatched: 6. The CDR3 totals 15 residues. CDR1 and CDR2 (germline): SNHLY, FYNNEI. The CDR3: CASRVRGGYQETQYF. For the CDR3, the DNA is TGTGCCAGCAGAGTCCGGGGGGGGTACCAAGAGACCCAGTACTTC.

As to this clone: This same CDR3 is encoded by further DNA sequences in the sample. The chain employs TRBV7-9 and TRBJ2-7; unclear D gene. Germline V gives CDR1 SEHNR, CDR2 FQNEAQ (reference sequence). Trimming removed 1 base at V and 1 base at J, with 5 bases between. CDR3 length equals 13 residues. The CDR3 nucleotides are TGTGCCAGCAGCTTAGGGAGATCCTACGAGCAGTACGTC. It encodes CASSLGRSYEQYV.

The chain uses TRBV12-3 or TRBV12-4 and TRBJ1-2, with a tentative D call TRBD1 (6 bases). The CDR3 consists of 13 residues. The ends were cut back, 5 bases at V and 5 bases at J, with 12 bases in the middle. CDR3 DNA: TGTGCCAGCAGTACCGACAGGATGTATGGCTACACCTTC. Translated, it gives CASSTDRMYGYTF.

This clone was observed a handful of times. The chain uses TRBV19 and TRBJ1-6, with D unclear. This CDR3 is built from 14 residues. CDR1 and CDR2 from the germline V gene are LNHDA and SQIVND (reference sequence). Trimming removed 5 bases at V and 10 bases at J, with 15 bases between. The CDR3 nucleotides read TGTGCCAGTAGTCCCACCAAACGGGTATCACCCCTCCACTTT. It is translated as CASSPTKRVSPLHF.

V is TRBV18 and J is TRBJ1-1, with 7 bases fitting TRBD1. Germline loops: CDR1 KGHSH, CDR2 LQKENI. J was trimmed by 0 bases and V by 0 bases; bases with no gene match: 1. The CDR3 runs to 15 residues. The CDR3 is CASSPPGGMNTEAFF. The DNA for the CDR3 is TGTGCCAGCTCACCACCAGGGGGCATGAACACTGAAGCTTTCTTT.

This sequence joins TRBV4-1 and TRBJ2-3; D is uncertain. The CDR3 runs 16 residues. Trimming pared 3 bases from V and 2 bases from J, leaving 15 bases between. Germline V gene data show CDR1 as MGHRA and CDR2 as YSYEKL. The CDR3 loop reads CASSQRDTYTTDTQYF. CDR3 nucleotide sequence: TGCGCCAGCAGCCAGAGAGACACATATACCACAGATACGCAGTATTTT.

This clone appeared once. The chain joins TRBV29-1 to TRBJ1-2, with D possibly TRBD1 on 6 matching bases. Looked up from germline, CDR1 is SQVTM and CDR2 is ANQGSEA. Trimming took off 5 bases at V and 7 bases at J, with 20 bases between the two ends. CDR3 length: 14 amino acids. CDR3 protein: CSVIWAGGAPGYTF. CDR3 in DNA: TGCAGCGTTATCTGGGCGGGGGGGGCGCCTGGCTACACCTTC.

The CDR3 sequence is CASPVGTDYSYEQYV. Written as DNA, the CDR3 is TGTGCCAGCCCCGTTGGGACAGACTACTCCTACGAGCAGTACGTC. The chain has TRBV2 and TRBJ2-7, with 7 bases that match TRBD1. The CDR3 runs to 15 residues. Germline CDR1 SNHLY, CDR2 FYNNEI. With V trimmed by 8 bases and J by 0 bases, 10 bases remained unmatched.

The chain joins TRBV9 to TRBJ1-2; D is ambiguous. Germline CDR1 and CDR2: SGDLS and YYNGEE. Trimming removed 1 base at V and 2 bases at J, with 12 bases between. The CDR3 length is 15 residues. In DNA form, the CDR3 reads TGTGCCAGCAGCGTATCCCAGATGCCGAACTATGGCTACACCTTC. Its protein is CASSVSQMPNYGYTF.

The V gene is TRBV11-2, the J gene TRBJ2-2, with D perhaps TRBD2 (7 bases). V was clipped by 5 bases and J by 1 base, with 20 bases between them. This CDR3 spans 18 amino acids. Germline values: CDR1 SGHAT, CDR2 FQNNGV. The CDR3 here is CASSLGKRGGKNTGELFF. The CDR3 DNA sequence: TGTGCCAGCAGCCTCGGGAAGAGGGGGGGGAAGAACACCGGGGAGCTGTTTTTT.

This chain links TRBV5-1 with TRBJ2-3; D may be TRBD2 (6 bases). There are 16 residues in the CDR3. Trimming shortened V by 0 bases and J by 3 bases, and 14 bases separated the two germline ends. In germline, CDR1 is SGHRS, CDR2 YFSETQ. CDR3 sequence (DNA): TGCGCCAGCAGCTTGGGGACGGGAGAATTTACAGATACGCAGTATTTT. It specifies CASSLGTGEFTDTQYF.

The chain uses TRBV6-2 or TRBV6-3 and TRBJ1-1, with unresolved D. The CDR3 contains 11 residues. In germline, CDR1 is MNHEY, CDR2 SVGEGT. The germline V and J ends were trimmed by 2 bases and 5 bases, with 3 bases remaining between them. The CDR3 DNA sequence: TGTGCCAGCAGTTACGCGACTGAAGCTTTCTTT. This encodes CASSYATEAFF.

The CDR3 region is CAISAGDRALEQYV. The CDR3 region has the DNA TGTGCCATCAGTGCCGGCGACAGGGCGCTGGAGCAGTACGTC. The genes are TRBV10-3 and TRBJ2-7; the match to TRBD1 covers 7 bases. This CDR3 has 14 amino acids. The V segment lost 4 bases and the J segment 7 bases; nucleotides outside the gene matches: 10. Germline V gene lookup returns CDR1 ENHRY and CDR2 SYGVKD.

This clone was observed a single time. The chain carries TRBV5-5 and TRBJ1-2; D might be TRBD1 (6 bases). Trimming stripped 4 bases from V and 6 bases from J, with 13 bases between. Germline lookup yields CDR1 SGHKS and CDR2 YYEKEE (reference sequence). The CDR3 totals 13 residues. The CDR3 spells CASSQTGSNGYTF. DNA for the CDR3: TGTGCCAGCAGCCAAACAGGGTCGAATGGCTACACCTTC.

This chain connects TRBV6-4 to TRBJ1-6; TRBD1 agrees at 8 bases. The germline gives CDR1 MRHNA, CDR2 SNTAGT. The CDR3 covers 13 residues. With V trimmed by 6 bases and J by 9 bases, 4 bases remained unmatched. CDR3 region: CASSSDRGSPLHF. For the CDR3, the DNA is TGTGCCAGCAGCTCCGACAGGGGTTCACCCCTCCACTTT.

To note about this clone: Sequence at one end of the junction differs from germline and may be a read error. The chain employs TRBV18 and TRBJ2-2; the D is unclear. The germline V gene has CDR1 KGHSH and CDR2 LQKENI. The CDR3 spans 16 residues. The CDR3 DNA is TGTGTCAGCTCACCAAAACAACTAACGAACACCGGGGAGCTGTTTTTT. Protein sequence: CVSSPKQLTNTGELFF. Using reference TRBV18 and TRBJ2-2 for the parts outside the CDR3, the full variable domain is NAGVMQNPRHLVRRRGQEARLRCSPMKGHSHVYWYRQLPEEGLKFMVYLQKENIIDESGMPKERFSAEFPKEGPSILRIQQVVRGDSAAYFCVSSPKQLTNTGELFFGEGSRLTVL.

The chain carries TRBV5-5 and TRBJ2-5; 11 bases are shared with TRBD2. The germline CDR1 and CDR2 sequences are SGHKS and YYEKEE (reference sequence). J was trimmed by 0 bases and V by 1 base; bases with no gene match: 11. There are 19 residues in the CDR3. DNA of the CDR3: TGTGCCAGCAGCTTGTGGGTAGCGGGGGGGACTACGGACCAAGAGACCCAGTACTTC. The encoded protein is CASSLWVAGGTTDQETQYF.